The T cell receptor (beta chain) described here comes from a study of identical twins. CDR3 length equals 12 residues. Trimming pared 7 bases from V and 8 bases from J, leaving 14 bases between. In every case, the donor was a healthy Caucasian. A single record per CDR3 protein comes from TCRdb applying MiXCR to the 5' RACE reads. This sample carries hundreds of thousands of distinct CDR3 sequences, 8.5% to 9.5% of them seen once, and the ten largest clones take around 0.95%. General study findings and limits: Cord blood beta clonotypes that were abundant carried fewer insertions, and memory repertoires showed no such trend.

This clonotype was recorded at least ten times. The antigen remains undetermined. This sample was shared with a second study, whose subject was yellow fever vaccine responses in identical twins.

The sequence came from a woman between 18 and 29 years old in good health. The chain employs TRBV12-3 or TRBV12-4 and TRBJ1-2; weak D call: TRBD1 (6 bases). The sample comprised PBMCs. CDR3: CASTYGGRGYTF. The CDR3, as DNA: TGTGCCAGCACCTACGGGGGGCGCGGCTACACCTTC.